Listed below are T cell receptor beta chains from one sample, sequenced in a study of blood T cell repertoires in COVID-19. Sequencing used immunoSEQ multiplex PCR; TCRdb keeps in-frame clones, though not all of them. The repertoire includes about 45,000 clones, approximately 87% of them detected once, and around 9.8% sits in the top ten. Specimen: peripheral blood. These receptors all come from a human donor in a cohort sampled during active COVID-19. The CDR3 runs from the conserved cysteine through the conserved F or W. D genes are given only for firm matches. Rows give clone size only sometimes, using once, few, many, or a class for an expanded clone.

>TRBJ2-7|.|TRBD1|TRBV5-1
CASNQDRGVEQYF
TGCGCCAGCAACCAGGACAGGGGAGTCGAGCAGTACTTC
>TRBJ1-5|.|TRBD1|TRBV11-2
CASSFTGGFDQPQHF
TGTGCCAGCAGCTTCACAGGGGGCTTCGATCAGCCCCAGCATTTT
>TRBJ1-4|.|.|TRBV6-1
CASSEARRVEKLFF
TGTGCCAGCAGTGAAGCGCGCAGGGTTGAAAAACTGTTTTTT
>TRBJ1-6|.|TRBD1|TRBV2
CASSGLQGAASPLHF
TGTGCCAGCAGTGGTTTACAGGGGGCTGCTTCACCCCTCCACTTT
>TRBJ2-3|.|.|TRBV6-5
CASSYPGGRADTQYF
TGTGCCAGCAGTTATCCGGGGGGCAGGGCAGATACGCAGTATTTT
>TRBJ2-1|.|.|TRBV5-1
CASSLAGLSSYNEQFF
TGCGCCAGCAGCTTGGCCGGGTTGAGCTCCTACAATGAGCAGTTCTTC
>TRBJ2-1|.|TRBD1|TRBV11-2
CASSLQGQPGYEQFF
TGTGCCAGCAGCTTACAGGGACAGCCAGGCTATGAGCAGTTCTTC
>TRBJ2-2|.|TRBD1|TRBV4-2
CASSQPIRIGTGGTGELFF
TGTGCCAGCAGCCAACCGATTAGGATCGGGACAGGGGGCACCGGGGAGCTGTTTTTT
>TRBJ2-2|.|.|TRBV29-1
CSVGEVTNTGELFF
TGCAGCGTTGGGGAGGTTACGAACACCGGGGAGCTGTTTTTT
>TRBJ1-3|.|.|TRBV6-6
CASSRRDSGNTIYF
TGTGCCAGCAGTAGGAGGGATTCTGGAAACACCATATATTTT
>TRBJ1-5|once|.|TRBV6-1
CASSESQGHNQPQHF
TGTGCCAGCAGTGAATCACAGGGTCACAATCAGCCCCAGCATTTT
>TRBJ2-5|.|TRBD2|TRBV12-5
CASALGAGSEETQYF
TGTGCTAGTGCTCTAGGAGCGGGGTCGGAAGAGACCCAGTACTTC
>TRBJ2-5|.|.|TRBV5-1
CASSLGTAAETQYF
TGCGCCAGCAGCTTGGGGACAGCGGCGGAGACCCAGTACTTC
>TRBJ1-1|.|TRBD1|TRBV5-1
CASSPQGERSTEAFF
TGCGCCAGCAGCCCACAGGGGGAGAGGAGCACTGAAGCTTTCTTT
>TRBJ2-1|.|TRBD2|TRBV5-4
CASSLRARRGAGEQFF
TGTGCCAGCAGCTTAAGGGCTAGGCGGGGGGCAGGGGAGCAGTTCTTC
>TRBJ1-5|.|.|TRBV27
CASRGLGNQPQHF
TGTGCCAGCAGGGGGCTGGGCAATCAGCCCCAGCATTTT
>TRBJ2-1|few|.|TRBV9
CASSALNEQFF
TGTGCCAGCAGCGCCTTAAATGAGCAGTTCTTC
>TRBJ1-5|medium-sized|TRBD1|TRBV7-9
CASSSRVSDRGQQPQHF
TGTGCCAGCAGCAGTAGAGTGTCGGACAGGGGGCAACAGCCCCAGCATTTT
>TRBJ2-7|once|.|TRBV13
CASRSGYEQYF
TGTGCCAGCCGCTCGGGCTACGAGCAGTACTTC
>TRBJ1-3|.|.|TRBV6-5
CASSYEGGSGNTIYF
TGTGCCAGCAGTTACGAGGGAGGCTCTGGAAACACCATATATTTT
>TRBJ1-4|.|.|TRBV18
CASSSTRGFNEKLFF
TGTGCCAGCTCATCAACCAGGGGTTTTAATGAAAAACTGTTTTTT
>TRBJ1-6|once|TRBD1|TRBV5-1
CASSLGQGNSPLHF
TGCGCCAGCAGCTTGGGACAGGGTAATTCACCCCTCCACTTT
>TRBJ1-4|few|.|TRBV25-1
CASTAAGGSEKLFF
TGTGCCTCAACTGCCGCGGGGGGTAGTGAAAAACTGTTTTTT
>TRBJ2-7|.|TRBD1|TRBV6-1
CASSETGWPYEQYF
TGTGCCAGCAGTGAGACAGGGTGGCCTTACGAGCAGTACTTC
>TRBJ2-5|.|.|TRBV13
CASSLGLASKETQYF
TGTGCCAGCAGCTTAGGCCTGGCTAGTAAGGAGACCCAGTACTTC
>TRBJ1-2|.|TRBD1|TRBV28
CASSSDRVYGYTF
TGTGCCAGCAGTTCGGACAGGGTTTATGGCTACACCTTC
>TRBJ2-5|.|TRBD1|TRBV3-1/TRBV3-2
CASSQGQGPETQYF
TGTGCCAGCAGCCAAGGACAGGGGCCGGAGACCCAGTACTTC